Shown below are 18 T cell receptor beta chains from a single sample sequenced in a study of T cells in Graves' hyperthyroidism and ophthalmopathy. TCR beta CDR3 sequences were amplified from RNA transcripts. With the HTBI primer set, the TCR CDR3 went through a first round of RT-PCR. Via MiXCR, TCRdb re-called the multiplex PCR reads, giving one row per CDR3 protein. The sample shows 400,000 or so distinct CDR3 sequences, 12% to 15% of them seen only once. Source material: blood. These receptors were collected from a woman aged 55-69 years with Graves' ophthalmopathy.

In its sample, this clonotype was seen many times. The chain joins TRBV10-2 to TRBJ2-7; 7 positions agree with TRBD1. This CDR3 is 12 amino acids long. Germline CDR1 WSHSY, CDR2 SAAADI. The CDR3 DNA sequence: TGCTCTCACAGGGGCCCTTCCTACGAGCAGTACTTC. As protein: CSHRGPSYEQYF.

The V gene is TRBV28, the J gene TRBJ2-2; D might be TRBD2 (6 bases). The germline CDR1 and CDR2 sequences are MDHEN and SYDVKM. CDR3 length equals 17 residues. The V end was cut by 6 bases, the J end by 1 base, with 18 bases between. The CDR3: CASSSPAGTLNTGELFF. CDR3 coding DNA: TGTGCCAGCAGCTCACCCGCCGGGACTCTGAACACCGGGGAGCTGTTTTTT. The full variable domain, completed using reference TRBV28 and TRBJ2-2, is DVKVTQSSRYLVKRTGEKVFLECVQDMDHENMFWYRQDPGLGLRLIYFSYDVKMKEKGDIPEGYSVSREKKERFSLILESASTNQTSMYLCASSSPAGTLNTGELFFGEGSRLTVL.

The V call is TRBV20-1, the J call TRBJ2-3; D not resolved. Germline assignment: CDR1 DFQATT and CDR2 SNEGSKA (reference sequence). V was trimmed by 6 bases and J by 2 bases, leaving 12 bases between them. The CDR3 totals 13 residues. The CDR3 spells CSAPETITDTQYF. CDR3 sequence (DNA): TGCAGTGCCCCCGAGACAATCACAGATACGCAGTATTTT.

The chain recombines TRBV20-1 with TRBJ2-7, with TRBD2 matching over 9 bases. This CDR3 comprises 15 residues. The V gene's germline CDR1 is DFQATT and CDR2 SNEGSKA (reference sequence). The V gene end was trimmed by 2 bases and the J gene end by 3 bases; junction bases not matched to a gene: 8. The CDR3 coding sequence is TGCAGTGCTAGAAGGGCTAGCGGGGCCCTCTACGAGCAGTACTTC. This gives the protein CSARRASGALYEQYF.

This clonotype was counted at least ten times. This chain connects TRBV6-5 to TRBJ2-3, with 7 bases matching TRBD1. CDR1 is MNHEY, CDR2 SVGAGI, per germline. Losses at the gene ends were 4 bases for V and 1 base for J; bases not matched to a gene: 11. The CDR3 spans 17 residues. The CDR3 loop is CASSSTRTGVGTDTQYF. CDR3 nucleotide sequence: TGTGCCAGCAGTTCTACGAGAACAGGGGTGGGCACAGATACGCAGTATTTT.

This clonotype has at least ten counts. This chain links TRBV3-1 with TRBJ2-1, with 14 bases fitting TRBD2. This CDR3 is built from 19 residues. From germline, CDR1 is LGHDT and CDR2 YNNKEL (reference sequence). The V and J ends lost 4 bases and 0 bases, in that order; junction bases with no gene match: 8. The CDR3 is CASSRRLAGGGSSYNEQFF. The CDR3 nucleotides are TGTGCCAGCAGCCGCCGACTAGCGGGAGGGGGGAGCTCCTACAATGAGCAGTTCTTC.

With regard to this clonotype: One end of the junction fails to match germline, which may point to a read error. The V gene is TRBV2, the J gene TRBJ2-4; unclear D gene. Germline assignment: CDR1 SNHLY and CDR2 FYNNEI. The CDR3 covers 14 residues. CDR3 nucleotide sequence: TGTGCCATCAGTGGGCCCGGCGTAAAAAACATTCAGTACTTC. Amino acid sequence: CAISGPGVKNIQYF.

This clonotype was recorded a few times. V and J are TRBV20-1 and TRBJ2-1; D is perhaps TRBD2 (6 bases). V gave up 0 bases and J gave up 10 bases, with 13 bases separating them. The CDR3 is 13 residues long. Germline values: CDR1 DFQATT, CDR2 SNEGSKA (reference sequence). CDR3 in DNA: TGCAGTGCTAGAGACGAAGCGGGCCTAGAGCAGTTCTTC. Protein sequence: CSARDEAGLEQFF.

This clonotype came up many times. The genes are TRBV20-1 and TRBJ2-4, with D tentatively TRBD1 (7 bases). Germline CDR1 reads DFQATT; CDR2 reads SNEGSKA (reference sequence). Trimming took off 6 bases at V and 1 base at J, with 13 bases between the two ends. This CDR3 contains 14 residues. CDR3 sequence reads: CSAARGVAKNIQYF. CDR3 DNA sequence: TGCAGTGCCGCCAGGGGGGTGGCCAAAAACATTCAGTACTTC.

This clonotype was counted between two and nine times. J is TRBJ2-7 and V is TRBV19, with TRBD2 matching 9 bases. This CDR3 comprises 16 residues. CDR1 is LNHDA, CDR2 SQIVND, per germline (reference sequence). V lost 6 bases and J lost 5; bases outside the gene matches: 14. CDR3 residues: CASSGGGGRRQDEQYF. The CDR3, as DNA: TGTGCCAGTAGCGGCGGGGGGGGCCGTCGGCAGGACGAGCAGTACTTC.

This clonotype was found many times. This sequence joins TRBV12-3 or TRBV12-4 and TRBJ2-3; 10 bases map to TRBD2. The junction had 15 bases not matched to a gene; V was cut back by 2 bases and J by 1 base. This CDR3 is built from 20 residues. CDR3 region: CASSLRVSHTSGVRTDTQYF. The DNA of the CDR3 is TGTGCCAGCAGTTTACGGGTTTCACATACTAGCGGGGTTCGCACAGATACGCAGTATTTT.

Only a few counts were recorded for this clonotype. The chain employs TRBV27 and TRBJ1-2, with D unclear. CDR1 MNHEY and CDR2 SMNVEV come from the germline V gene (reference sequence). The CDR3 consists of 14 residues. V lost 3 bases and J lost 0, with 8 bases in between. This CDR3 reads CASSFSSTNYGYTF. The CDR3 nucleotides read TGTGCCAGCAGTTTCTCTTCAACTAACTATGGCTACACCTTC.

This clonotype has at least ten counts. This chain links TRBV28 with TRBJ2-1, with D perhaps TRBD2 (5 bases). This CDR3 contains 16 residues. V was clipped by 6 bases and J by 0 bases, with 15 bases between them. Germline CDR1 and CDR2: MDHEN and SYDVKM. The CDR3 sequence is CASSRRGGPSYNEQFF. CDR3 DNA sequence: TGTGCCAGCAGCCGCCGAGGAGGCCCCTCCTACAATGAGCAGTTCTTC. The complete variable domain, with remaining parts taken from reference TRBV28 and TRBJ2-1, reads DVKVTQSSRYLVKRTGEKVFLECVQDMDHENMFWYRQDPGLGLRLIYFSYDVKMKEKGDIPEGYSVSREKKERFSLILESASTNQTSMYLCASSRRGGPSYNEQFFGPGTRLTVL.

This clonotype was seen ten or more times. The rearrangement uses TRBV27 and TRBJ2-1; possibly TRBD2 for D (7 bases). Germline values: CDR1 MNHEY, CDR2 SMNVEV (reference sequence). This CDR3 is built from 16 residues. Trimming stripped 2 bases from V and 6 bases from J, with 17 bases between. Here the CDR3 DNA reads TGTGCCAGCAGTTTACTAATGGGGGGGGCAAGCAATGAGCAGTTCTTC. Translated: CASSLLMGGASNEQFF.

This clonotype was detected ten times or more. The chain carries TRBV12-3 or TRBV12-4 and TRBJ2-7, with 7 nucleotides matching TRBD2. Germline trimming cut 7 bases from V and 3 bases from J; bases unmatched to any gene: 9. The CDR3 spans 14 residues. CDR3 sequence (DNA): TGTGCCAGCACTATCCCGGGGGGATTCTACGAGCAGTACTTC. This codes for CASTIPGGFYEQYF.

This clonotype was picked up many times. The chain joins TRBV20-1 to TRBJ2-2, with D possibly TRBD1 on 6 matching bases. Germline V gene sequence: CDR1 DFQATT, CDR2 SNEGSKA (reference sequence). Trimming took 3 bases from V and 4 from J, leaving 12 bases between them. The CDR3 consists of 14 residues. This CDR3 is CSASHRAGTGELFF. The CDR3 DNA reads as TGCAGTGCTAGCCACAGGGCGGGCACCGGGGAGCTGTTTTTT.

V is TRBV25-1 and J is TRBJ1-4; no clear D. Germline CDR1 and CDR2: MGHDK and SYGVNS. The CDR3 runs to 15 residues. V was cut by 5 bases and J by 1 base, with 11 bases left in between. DNA for the CDR3: TGTGCCAGCAGTCACTCGACCCTAACTAATGAAAAACTGTTTTTT. Amino acid sequence: CASSHSTLTNEKLFF.

This clonotype showed up many times. The chain couples TRBV6-1 to TRBJ2-7, with 8 bases aligning to TRBD1. The CDR3 is 18 amino acids. With 6 bases clipped from V and 3 bases from J, the junction kept 19 bases outside the gene matches. Germline CDR1 and CDR2: MNHNS and SASEGT. For the CDR3, the DNA is TGTGCCAGCAGCTACCTTCCAGGACTGGGACAGGCAGTCTACGAGCAGTACTTC. It translates to CASSYLPGLGQAVYEQYF.